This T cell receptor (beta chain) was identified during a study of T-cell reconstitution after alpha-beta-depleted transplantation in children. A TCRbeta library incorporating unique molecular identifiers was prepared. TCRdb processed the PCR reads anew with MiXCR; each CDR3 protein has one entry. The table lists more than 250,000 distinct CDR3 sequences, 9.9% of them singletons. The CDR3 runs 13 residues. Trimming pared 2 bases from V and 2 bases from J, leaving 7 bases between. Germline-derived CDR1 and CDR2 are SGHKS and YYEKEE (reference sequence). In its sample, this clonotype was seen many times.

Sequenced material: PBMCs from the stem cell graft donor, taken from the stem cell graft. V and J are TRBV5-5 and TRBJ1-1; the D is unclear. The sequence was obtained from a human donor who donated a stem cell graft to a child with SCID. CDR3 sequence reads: CASSFYANTEAFF. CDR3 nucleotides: TGTGCCAGCAGCTTTTATGCTAACACTGAAGCTTTCTTT.